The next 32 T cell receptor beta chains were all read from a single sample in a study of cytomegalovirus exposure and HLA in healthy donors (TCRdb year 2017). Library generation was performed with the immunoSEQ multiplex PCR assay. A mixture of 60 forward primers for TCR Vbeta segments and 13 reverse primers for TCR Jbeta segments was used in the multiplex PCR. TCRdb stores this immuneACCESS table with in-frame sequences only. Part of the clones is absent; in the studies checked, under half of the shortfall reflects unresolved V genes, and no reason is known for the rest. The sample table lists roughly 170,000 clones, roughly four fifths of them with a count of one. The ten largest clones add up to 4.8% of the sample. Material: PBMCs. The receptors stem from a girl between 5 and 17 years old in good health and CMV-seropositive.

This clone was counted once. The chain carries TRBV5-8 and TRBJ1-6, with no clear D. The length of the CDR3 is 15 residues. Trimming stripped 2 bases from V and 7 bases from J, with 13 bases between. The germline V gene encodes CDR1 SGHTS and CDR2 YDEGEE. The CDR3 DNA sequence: TGTGCCAGCAGCTTACGGGAGGCGGAAAATTCACCCCTCCACTTT. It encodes CASSLREAENSPLHF.

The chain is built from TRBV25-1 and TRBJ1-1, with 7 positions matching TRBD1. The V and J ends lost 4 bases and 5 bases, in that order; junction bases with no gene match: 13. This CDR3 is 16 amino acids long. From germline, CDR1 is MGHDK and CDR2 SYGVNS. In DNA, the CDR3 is TGTGCCAGCAGTGGACCCTTTACAGGGGTCGGGACTGAAGCTTTCTTT. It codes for CASSGPFTGVGTEAFF.

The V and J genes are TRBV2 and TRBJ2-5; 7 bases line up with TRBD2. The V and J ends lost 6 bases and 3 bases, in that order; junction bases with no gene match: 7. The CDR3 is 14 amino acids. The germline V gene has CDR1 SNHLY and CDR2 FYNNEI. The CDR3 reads CASRVRDYKETQYF. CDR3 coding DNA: TGTGCCAGCAGAGTCCGGGACTACAAAGAGACCCAGTACTTC.

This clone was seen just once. This chain's CDR3 is CSAMGAFF. The CDR3 coding sequence is TGCAGTGCTATGGGCGCTTTCTTT. The chain uses TRBV20-1 and TRBJ1-1; D unclear. The V end lost 4 bases, the J end lost 11 bases, and 5 bases lay between the germline ends. The CDR3 is 8 amino acids. Germline lookup yields CDR1 DFQATT and CDR2 SNEGSKA (reference sequence).

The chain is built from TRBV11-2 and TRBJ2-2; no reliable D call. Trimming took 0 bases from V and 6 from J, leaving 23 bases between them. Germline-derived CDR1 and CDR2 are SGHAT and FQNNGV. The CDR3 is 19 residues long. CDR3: CASSLDPLESEWLSGELFF. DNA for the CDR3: TGTGCCAGCAGCTTAGACCCCTTGGAGTCAGAGTGGTTATCCGGGGAGCTGTTTTTT. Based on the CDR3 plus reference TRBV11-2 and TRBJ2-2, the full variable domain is EAGVAQSPRYKIIEKRQSVAFWCNPISGHATLYWYQQILGQGPKLLIQFQNNGVVDDSQLPKDRFSAERLKGVDSTLKIQPAKLEDSAVYLCASSLDPLESEWLSGELFFGEGSRLTVL.

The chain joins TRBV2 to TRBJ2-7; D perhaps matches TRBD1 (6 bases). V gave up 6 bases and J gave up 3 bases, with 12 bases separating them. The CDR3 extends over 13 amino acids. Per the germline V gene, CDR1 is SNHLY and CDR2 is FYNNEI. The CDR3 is CASRSGHHYEQYF. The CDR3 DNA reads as TGTGCCAGCAGGTCGGGACACCACTACGAGCAGTACTTC.

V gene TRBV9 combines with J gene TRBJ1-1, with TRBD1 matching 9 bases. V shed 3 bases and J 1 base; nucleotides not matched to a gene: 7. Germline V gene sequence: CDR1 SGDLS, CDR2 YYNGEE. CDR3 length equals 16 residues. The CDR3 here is CASSARQGGSNTEAFF. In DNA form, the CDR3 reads TGTGCCAGCAGCGCCCGACAGGGGGGGTCGAACACTGAAGCTTTCTTT.

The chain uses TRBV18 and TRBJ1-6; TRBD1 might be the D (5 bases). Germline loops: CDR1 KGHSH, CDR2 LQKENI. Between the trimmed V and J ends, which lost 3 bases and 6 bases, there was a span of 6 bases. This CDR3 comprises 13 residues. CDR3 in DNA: TGTGCCAGCTCACCCGACAGTAATTCACCCCTCCACTTT. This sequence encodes CASSPDSNSPLHF.

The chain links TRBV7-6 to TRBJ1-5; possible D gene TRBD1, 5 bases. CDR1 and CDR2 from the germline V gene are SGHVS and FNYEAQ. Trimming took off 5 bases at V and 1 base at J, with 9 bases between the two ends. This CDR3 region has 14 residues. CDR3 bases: TGTGCCAGCAGCCCCGCAGGGAGCAATCAGCCCCAGCATTTT. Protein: CASSPAGSNQPQHF.

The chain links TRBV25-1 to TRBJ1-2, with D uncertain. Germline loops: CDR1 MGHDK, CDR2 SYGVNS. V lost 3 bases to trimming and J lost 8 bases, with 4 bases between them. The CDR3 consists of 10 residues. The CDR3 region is CASSDSGYTF. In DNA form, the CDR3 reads TGTGCCAGCAGTGATAGCGGCTACACCTTC.

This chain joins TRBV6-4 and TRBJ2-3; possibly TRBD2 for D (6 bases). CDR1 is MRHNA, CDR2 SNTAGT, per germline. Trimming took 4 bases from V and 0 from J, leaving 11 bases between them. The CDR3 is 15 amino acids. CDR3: CASSVWGVSTDTQYF. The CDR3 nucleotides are TGTGCCAGCAGTGTTTGGGGGGTTAGCACAGATACGCAGTATTTT.

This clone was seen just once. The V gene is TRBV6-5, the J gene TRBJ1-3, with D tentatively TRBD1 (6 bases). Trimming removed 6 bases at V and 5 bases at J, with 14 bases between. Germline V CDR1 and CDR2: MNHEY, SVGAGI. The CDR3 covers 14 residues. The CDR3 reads CASRQGGDRNTIYF. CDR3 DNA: TGTGCCAGCAGACAGGGAGGGGACCGAAACACCATATATTTT.

The CDR3 DNA follows: TGCGCCAGCAGCCAAGGGGGGACTAGCGGGGTTGATGAGCAGTTCTTC. Translation: CASSQGGTSGVDEQFF. The chain is built from TRBV4-1 and TRBJ2-1, with 13 bases fitting TRBD2. The length of the CDR3 is 16 residues. After removal of 1 base from V and 8 bases from J, the junction contained 5 bases not matched to a gene. In germline, CDR1 is MGHRA, CDR2 YSYEKL.

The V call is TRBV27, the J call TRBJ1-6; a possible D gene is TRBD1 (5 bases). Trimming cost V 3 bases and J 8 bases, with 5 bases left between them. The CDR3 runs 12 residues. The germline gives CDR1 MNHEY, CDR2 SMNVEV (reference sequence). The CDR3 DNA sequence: TGTGCCAGCAGTTTCAGGGATTCACCCCTCCACTTT. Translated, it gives CASSFRDSPLHF.

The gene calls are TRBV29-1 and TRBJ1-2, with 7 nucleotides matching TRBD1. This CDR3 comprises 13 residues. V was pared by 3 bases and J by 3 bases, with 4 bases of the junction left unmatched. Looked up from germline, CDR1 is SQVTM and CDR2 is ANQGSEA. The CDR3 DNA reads TGCAGCGTTGAGGGGGGACAGCACTATGGCTACACCTTC. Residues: CSVEGGQHYGYTF.

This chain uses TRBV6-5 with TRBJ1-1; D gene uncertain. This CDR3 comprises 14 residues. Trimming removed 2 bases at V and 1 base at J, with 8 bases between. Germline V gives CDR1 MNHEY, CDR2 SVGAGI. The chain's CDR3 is CASSYAGKNTEAFF. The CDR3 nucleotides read TGTGCCAGCAGTTACGCAGGCAAGAACACTGAAGCTTTCTTT.

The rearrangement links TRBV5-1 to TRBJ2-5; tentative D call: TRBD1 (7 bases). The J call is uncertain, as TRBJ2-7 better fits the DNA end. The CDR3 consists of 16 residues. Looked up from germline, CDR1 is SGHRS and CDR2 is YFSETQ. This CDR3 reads CASSLGVQGGSYEQYF. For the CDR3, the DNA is TGCGCCAGCAGCTTGGGGGTTCAGGGGGGATCCTACGAGCAGTACTTC.

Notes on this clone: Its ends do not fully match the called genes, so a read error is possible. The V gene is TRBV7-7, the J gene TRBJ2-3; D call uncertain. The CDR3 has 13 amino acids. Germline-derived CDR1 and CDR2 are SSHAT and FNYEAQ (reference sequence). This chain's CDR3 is CASSLKPGDTQYF. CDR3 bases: TGTGCTAGCAGCTTAAAGCCAGGAGATACGCAGTATTTT.

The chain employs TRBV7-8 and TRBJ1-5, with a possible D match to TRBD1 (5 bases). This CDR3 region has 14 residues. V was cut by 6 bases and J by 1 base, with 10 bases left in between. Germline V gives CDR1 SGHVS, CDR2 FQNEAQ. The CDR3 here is CASSTDTSNQPQHF. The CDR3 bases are TGTGCCAGCAGTACGGACACCAGCAATCAGCCCCAGCATTTT. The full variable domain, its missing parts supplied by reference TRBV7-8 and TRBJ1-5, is GAGVSQSPRYKVAKRGQDVALRCDPISGHVSLFWYQQALGQGPEFLTYFQNEAQLDKSGLPSDRFFAERPEGSVSTLKIQRTQQEDSAVYLCASSTDTSNQPQHFGDGTRLSIL.

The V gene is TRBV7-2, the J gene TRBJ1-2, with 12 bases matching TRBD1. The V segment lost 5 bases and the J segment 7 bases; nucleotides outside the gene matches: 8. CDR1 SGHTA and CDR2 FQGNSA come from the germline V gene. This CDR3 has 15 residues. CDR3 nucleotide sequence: TGTGCCAGCAGCGTTCCGGGACAGGGGGCAGTTGGCTACACCTTC. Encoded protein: CASSVPGQGAVGYTF. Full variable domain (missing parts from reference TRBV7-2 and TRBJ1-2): GAGVSQSPSNKVTEKGKDVELRCDPISGHTALYWYRQSLGQGLEFLIYFQGNSAPDKSGLPSDRFSAERTGGSVSTLTIQRTQQEDSAVYLCASSVPGQGAVGYTFGSGTRLTVV.

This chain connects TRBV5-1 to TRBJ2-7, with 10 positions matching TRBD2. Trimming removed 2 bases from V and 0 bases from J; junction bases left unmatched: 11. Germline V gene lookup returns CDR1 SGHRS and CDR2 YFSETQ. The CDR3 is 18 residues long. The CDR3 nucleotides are TGCGCCAGCAGCTTTGGCGGGACTAGCGTAAGGAGCTCCTACGAGCAGTACTTC. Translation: CASSFGGTSVRSSYEQYF.

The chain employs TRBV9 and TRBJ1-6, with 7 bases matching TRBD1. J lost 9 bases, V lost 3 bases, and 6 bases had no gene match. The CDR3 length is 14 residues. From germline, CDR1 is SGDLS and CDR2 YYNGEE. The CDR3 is CASSGTGGGSPLHF. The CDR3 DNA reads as TGTGCCAGCAGCGGGACAGGAGGTGGTTCACCCCTCCACTTT.

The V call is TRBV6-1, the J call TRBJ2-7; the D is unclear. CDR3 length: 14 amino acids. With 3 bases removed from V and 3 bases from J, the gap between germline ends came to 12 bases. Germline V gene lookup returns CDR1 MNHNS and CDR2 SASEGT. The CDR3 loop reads CASSEERAYYEQYF. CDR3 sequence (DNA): TGTGCCAGCAGTGAGGAGAGAGCCTACTACGAGCAGTACTTC.

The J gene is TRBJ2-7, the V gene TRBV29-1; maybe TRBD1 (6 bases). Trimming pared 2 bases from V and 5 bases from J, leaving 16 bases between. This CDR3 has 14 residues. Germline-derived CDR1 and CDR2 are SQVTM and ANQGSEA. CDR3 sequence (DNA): TGCAGCGTTGAATACAGGGCCCCGCCCCACGAGCAGTACTTC. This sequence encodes CSVEYRAPPHEQYF.

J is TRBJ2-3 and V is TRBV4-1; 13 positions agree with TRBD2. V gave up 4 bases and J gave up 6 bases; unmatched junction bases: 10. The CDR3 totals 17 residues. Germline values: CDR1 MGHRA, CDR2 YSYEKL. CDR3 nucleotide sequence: TGCGCCAGCAGCCGACCCACTAGCGGGGGGGCCGCCGATACGCAGTATTTT. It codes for CASSRPTSGGAADTQYF.

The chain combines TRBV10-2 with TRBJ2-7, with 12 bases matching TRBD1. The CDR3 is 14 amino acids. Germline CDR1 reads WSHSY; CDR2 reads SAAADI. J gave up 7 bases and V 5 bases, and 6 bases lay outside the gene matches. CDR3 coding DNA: TGCGCCAGCAGTCCGGGACAGGGGGCGCTTGAGCAGTACTTC. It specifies CASSPGQGALEQYF.

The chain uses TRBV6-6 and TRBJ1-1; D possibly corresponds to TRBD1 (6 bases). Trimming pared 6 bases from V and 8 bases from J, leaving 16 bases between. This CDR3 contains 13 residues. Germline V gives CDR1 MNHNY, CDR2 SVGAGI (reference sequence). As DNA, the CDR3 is TGTGCCAGCAGCAAAGAACAGGGTTCCGAAGCTTTCTTT. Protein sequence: CASSKEQGSEAFF.

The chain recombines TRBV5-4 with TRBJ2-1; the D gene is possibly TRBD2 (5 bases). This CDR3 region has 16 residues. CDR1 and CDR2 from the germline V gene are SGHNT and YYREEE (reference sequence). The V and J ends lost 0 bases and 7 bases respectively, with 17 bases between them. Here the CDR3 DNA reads TGTGCCAGCAGCTTGGGAGAGCGGAGGACTTCGAATGAGCAGTTCTTC. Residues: CASSLGERRTSNEQFF. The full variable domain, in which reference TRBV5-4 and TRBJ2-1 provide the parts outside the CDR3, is ETGVTQSPTHLIKTRGQQVTLRCSSQSGHNTVSWYQQALGQGPQFIFQYYREEENGRGNFPPRFSGLQFPNYSSELNVNALELDDSALYLCASSLGERRTSNEQFFGPGTRLTVL.

The CDR3 DNA is TGTGCCAGCAGCTCCACAGGGGCCCTTCCGAAAGCTTTCTTT. Amino acid sequence: CASSSTGALPKAFF. The chain carries TRBV11-3 and TRBJ1-1; the match to TRBD1 covers 7 bases. Losses at the gene ends were 4 bases for V and 9 bases for J; bases not matched to a gene: 11. Germline V gives CDR1 SGHNT, CDR2 YENEEA. CDR3 size: 14 residues.

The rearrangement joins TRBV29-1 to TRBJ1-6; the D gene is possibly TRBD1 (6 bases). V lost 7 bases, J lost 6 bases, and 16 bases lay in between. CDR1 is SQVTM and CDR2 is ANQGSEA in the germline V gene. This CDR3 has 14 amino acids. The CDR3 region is CSARGGKPNSPLHF. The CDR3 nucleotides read TGCAGCGCCCGAGGGGGTAAGCCTAATTCACCCCTCCACTTT. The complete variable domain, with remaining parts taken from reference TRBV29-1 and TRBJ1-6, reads SAVISQKPSRDICQRGTSLTIQCQVDSQVTMMFWYRQQPGQSLTLIATANQGSEATYESGFVIDKFPISRPNLTFSTLTVSNMSPEDSSIYLCSARGGKPNSPLHFGNGTRLTVT.

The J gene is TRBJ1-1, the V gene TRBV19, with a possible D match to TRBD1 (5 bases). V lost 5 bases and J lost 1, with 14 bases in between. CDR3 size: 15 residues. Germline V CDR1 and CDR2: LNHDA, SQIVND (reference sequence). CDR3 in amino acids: CASSPGLTGNTEAFF. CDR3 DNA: TGTGCCAGTAGTCCGGGACTTACAGGGAACACTGAAGCTTTCTTT.

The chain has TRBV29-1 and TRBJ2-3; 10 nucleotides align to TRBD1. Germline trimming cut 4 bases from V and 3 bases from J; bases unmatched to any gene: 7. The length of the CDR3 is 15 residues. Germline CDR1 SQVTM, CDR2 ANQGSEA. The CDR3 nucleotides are TGCAGCGTTGCTAGACAGGGGGCGAGTACAGATACGCAGTATTTT. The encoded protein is CSVARQGASTDTQYF.